This section outlines one TCR beta chain sequence together with its context. Deletions cut 4 bases from V and 0 bases from J, with 9 bases between. CDR1 is SNHLY, CDR2 FYNNEI, per germline. This CDR3 contains 14 residues. These data belong to a study of cytomegalovirus exposure and HLA in healthy donors. With 60 Vbeta and 13 Jbeta primers, the PCR was carried out. Clones were read by immunoSEQ multiplex PCR, and TCRdb kept only the in-frame ones, dropping some. The top ten hold around 1.7% of the sample, which has a few hundred thousand clones, around nine tenths seen once. Sample: PBMCs. This chain joins TRBV2 and TRBJ2-5, with D possibly being TRBD1 (5 bases). The clonotype originates from a girl between 2 and 10 years old in good health and CMV-seronegative. CDR3 protein: CASSVDRNQETQYF. For the CDR3, the DNA is TGTGCCAGCAGTGTCGACAGAAACCAAGAGACCCAGTACTTC.